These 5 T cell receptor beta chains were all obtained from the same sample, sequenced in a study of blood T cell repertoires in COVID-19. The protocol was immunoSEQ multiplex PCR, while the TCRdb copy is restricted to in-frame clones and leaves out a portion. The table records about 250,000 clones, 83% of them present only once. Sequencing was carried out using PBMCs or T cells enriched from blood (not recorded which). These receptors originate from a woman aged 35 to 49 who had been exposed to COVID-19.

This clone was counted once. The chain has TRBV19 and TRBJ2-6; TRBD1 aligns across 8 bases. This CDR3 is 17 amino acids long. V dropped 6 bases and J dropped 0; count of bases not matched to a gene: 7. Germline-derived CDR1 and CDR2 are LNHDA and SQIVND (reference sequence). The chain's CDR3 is CASSSGTGPSGANVLTF. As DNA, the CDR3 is TGTGCCAGTAGCTCCGGGACAGGCCCCTCTGGGGCCAACGTCCTGACTTTC.

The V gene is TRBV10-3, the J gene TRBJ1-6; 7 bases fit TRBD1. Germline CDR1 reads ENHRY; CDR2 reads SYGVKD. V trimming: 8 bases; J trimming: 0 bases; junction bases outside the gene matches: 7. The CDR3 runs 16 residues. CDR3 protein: CAIGQDQSSYNSPLHF. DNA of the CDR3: TGTGCCATCGGACAGGACCAGAGCTCCTATAATTCACCCCTCCACTTT.

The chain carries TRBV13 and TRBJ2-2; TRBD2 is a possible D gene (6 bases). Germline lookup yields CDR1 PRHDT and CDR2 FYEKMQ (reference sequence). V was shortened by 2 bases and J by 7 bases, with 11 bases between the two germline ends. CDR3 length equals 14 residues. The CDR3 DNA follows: TGTGCCAGCAGCTTACTCGGGGGTCTCGGGGAGCTGTTTTTT. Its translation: CASSLLGGLGELFF.

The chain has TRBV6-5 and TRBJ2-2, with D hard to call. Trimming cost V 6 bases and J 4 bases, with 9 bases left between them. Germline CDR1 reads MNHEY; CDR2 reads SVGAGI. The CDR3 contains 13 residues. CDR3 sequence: CASSDRSTGELFF. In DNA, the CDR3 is TGTGCCAGCAGCGATCGGAGCACCGGGGAGCTGTTTTTT.

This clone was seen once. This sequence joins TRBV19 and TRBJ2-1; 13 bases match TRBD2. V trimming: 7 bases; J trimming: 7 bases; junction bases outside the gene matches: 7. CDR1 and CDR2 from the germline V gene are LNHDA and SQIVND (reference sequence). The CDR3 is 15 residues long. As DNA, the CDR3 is TGTGCCAGTACCCGATGGACTAGCGGGGGAAATGAGCAGTTCTTC. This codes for CASTRWTSGGNEQFF.